This T cell receptor (beta chain) was sequenced during a study of blood T cell repertoires in COVID-19. About the study: From the United States, Italy and Spain came samples of acute and convalescent COVID-19. The cDNA or gDNA used as material had been derived from T cells, B-cell-depleted T cells, or PBMCs.

This clone was detected only once. V gave up 4 bases and J gave up 8 bases; unmatched junction bases: 9. This CDR3 comprises 15 residues. Germline V gene data show CDR1 as SGDLS and CDR2 as YYNGEE. In the original analysis: Nucleated cell counts were estimated from reference gene primer amplification. Assay: immunoSEQ multiplex PCR; the TCRdb copy retains only in-frame clones and omits some. V and J calls and clone size are those listed in that table; D and trimming were worked out from the DNA. This table holds about 150,000 clones, roughly nine tenths found once. The sequenced sample consisted of peripheral blood. The TCR comes from a woman between 65 and 79 years old with acute or convalescent COVID-19. The J gene is TRBJ2-1, the V gene TRBV9, with TRBD1 matching 10 bases. The CDR3 protein is CASSTGTGETYEQFF. The DNA of the CDR3 is TGTGCCAGCAGCACCGGGACAGGGGAAACATATGAGCAGTTCTTC.